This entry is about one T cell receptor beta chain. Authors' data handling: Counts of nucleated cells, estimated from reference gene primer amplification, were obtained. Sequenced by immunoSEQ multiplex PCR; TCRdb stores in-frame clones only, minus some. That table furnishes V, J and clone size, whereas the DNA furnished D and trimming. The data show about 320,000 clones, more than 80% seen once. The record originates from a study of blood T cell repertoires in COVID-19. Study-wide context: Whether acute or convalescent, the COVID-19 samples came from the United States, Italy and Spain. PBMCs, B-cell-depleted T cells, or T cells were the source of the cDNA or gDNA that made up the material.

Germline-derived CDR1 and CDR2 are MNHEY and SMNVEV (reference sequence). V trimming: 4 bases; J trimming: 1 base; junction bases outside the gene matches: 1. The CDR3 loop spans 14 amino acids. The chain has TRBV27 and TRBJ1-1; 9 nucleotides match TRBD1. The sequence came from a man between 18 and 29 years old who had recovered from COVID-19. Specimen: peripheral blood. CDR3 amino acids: CASSWGQGNTEAFF. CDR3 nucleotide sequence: TGTGCCAGCAGTTGGGGACAGGGGAACACTGAAGCTTTCTTT.